A single sample is the source of the 5 T cell receptor beta chains below, sequenced in a study of T cell responses to AZD1222 COVID-19 vaccine. The assay was immunoSEQ multiplex PCR, and TCRdb's table has in-frame clones only and misses some. Among fewer than 110,000 clones listed, roughly 87% were seen once. The sample consisted of peripheral blood, taken on day 0 of AZD1222 vaccination. The source is an adult in good health.

The chain carries TRBV7-6 and TRBJ2-5; D remains unclear. The germline V gene has CDR1 SGHVS and CDR2 FNYEAQ. The CDR3 consists of 14 residues. V lost 2 bases and J 3 bases, leaving 10 bases between the germline ends. In DNA, the CDR3 is TGTGCCAGCAGCTTACTATCAGGTAAAGAGACCCAGTACTTC. Amino acids: CASSLLSGKETQYF.

The V call is TRBV9, the J call TRBJ1-2, with a weak D call TRBD1 (5 bases). Germline V gene lookup returns CDR1 SGDLS and CDR2 YYNGEE. The CDR3 is 15 residues long. V was shortened by 0 bases and J by 7 bases, with 16 bases between the two germline ends. The CDR3 region is CASSVDWAGRFGYTF. DNA for the CDR3: TGTGCCAGCAGCGTAGATTGGGCAGGGCGGTTTGGCTACACCTTC.

The chain is built from TRBV6-4 and TRBJ1-6; no clear D gene. V gave up 5 bases and J gave up 10 bases, with 15 bases separating them. Germline lookup yields CDR1 MRHNA and CDR2 SNTAGT. The CDR3 extends over 14 amino acids. CDR3 in DNA: TGTGCCAGCAGTCGTGGTGGGAGTCGGTCACCCCTCCACTTT. Translation gives CASSRGGSRSPLHF.

The genes are TRBV30 and TRBJ2-1; TRBD2 is a possible D gene (6 bases). In germline, CDR1 is GTSNPN, CDR2 SVGIG (reference sequence). The CDR3 loop spans 13 amino acids. V was pared by 4 bases and J by 9 bases, with 16 bases between. As DNA, the CDR3 is TGTGCCTGGATGGAGGGCTATGTCACTGAGCAGTTCTTC. It encodes CAWMEGYVTEQFF.

This sequence joins TRBV7-9 and TRBJ1-2; no clear D. The CDR3 is 16 residues long. From germline, CDR1 is SEHNR and CDR2 FQNEAQ (reference sequence). With 5 bases removed from V and 4 bases from J, the gap between germline ends came to 20 bases. The CDR3 region is CASSRREPAQSYGYTF. The CDR3 DNA sequence: TGTGCCAGCAGCCGACGGGAACCGGCACAAAGCTATGGCTACACCTTC.